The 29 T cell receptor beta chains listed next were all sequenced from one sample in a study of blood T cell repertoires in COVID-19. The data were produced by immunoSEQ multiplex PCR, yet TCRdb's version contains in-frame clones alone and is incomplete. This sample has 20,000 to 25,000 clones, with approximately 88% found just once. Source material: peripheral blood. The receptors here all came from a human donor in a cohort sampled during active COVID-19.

The CDR3 region has the DNA TGTGCCAGCAGTTTAAAGGGAGGAGGTTATGGCTACACCTTC. This encodes CASSLKGGGYGYTF. This rearrangement joins TRBV27 to TRBJ1-2; D unresolved. The CDR3 extends over 14 amino acids. Deletions cut 2 bases from V and 5 bases from J, with 12 bases between. CDR1 and CDR2 (germline): MNHEY, SMNVEV (reference sequence).

The CDR3 here is CASSIVAVAGAYEQYF. CDR3 DNA: TGTGCCAGTAGTATAGTCGCGGTAGCGGGAGCTTACGAGCAGTACTTC. V is TRBV19 and J is TRBJ2-7; 9 positions match TRBD2. In germline, CDR1 is LNHDA, CDR2 SQIVND (reference sequence). V was pared by 1 base and J by 4 bases, with 8 bases of the junction left unmatched. This CDR3 contains 16 residues.

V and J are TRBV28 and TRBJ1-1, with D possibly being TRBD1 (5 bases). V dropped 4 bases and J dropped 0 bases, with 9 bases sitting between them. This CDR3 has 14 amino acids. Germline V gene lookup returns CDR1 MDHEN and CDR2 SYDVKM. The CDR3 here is CASSSWTLNTEAFF. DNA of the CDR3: TGTGCCAGCAGTTCCTGGACATTGAACACTGAAGCTTTCTTT.

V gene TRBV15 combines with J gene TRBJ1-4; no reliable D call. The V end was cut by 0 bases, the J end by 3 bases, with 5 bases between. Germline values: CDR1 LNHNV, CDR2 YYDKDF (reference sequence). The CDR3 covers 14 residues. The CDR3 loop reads CATSREQPNEKLFF. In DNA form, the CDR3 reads TGTGCCACCAGCAGAGAACAGCCTAATGAAAAACTGTTTTTT.

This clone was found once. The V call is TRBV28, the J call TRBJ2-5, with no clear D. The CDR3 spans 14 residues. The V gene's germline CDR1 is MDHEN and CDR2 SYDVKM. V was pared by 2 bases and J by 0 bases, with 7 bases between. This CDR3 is CASSLLRDQETQYF. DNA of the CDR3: TGTGCCAGCAGTTTACTCCGGGACCAAGAGACCCAGTACTTC.

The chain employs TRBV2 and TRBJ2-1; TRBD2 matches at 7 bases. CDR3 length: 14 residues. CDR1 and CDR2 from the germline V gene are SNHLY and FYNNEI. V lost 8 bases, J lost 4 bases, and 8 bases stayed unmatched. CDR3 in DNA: TGTGCCAGCCAGACTAGCTCCCTTTACAATGAGCAGTTCTTC. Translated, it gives CASQTSSLYNEQFF. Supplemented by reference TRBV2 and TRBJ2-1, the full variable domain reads EPEVTQTPSHQVTQMGQEVILRCVPISNHLYFYWYRQILGQKVEFLVSFYNNEISEKSEIFDDQFSVERPDGSNFTLKIRSTKLEDSAMYFCASQTSSLYNEQFFGPGTRLTVL.

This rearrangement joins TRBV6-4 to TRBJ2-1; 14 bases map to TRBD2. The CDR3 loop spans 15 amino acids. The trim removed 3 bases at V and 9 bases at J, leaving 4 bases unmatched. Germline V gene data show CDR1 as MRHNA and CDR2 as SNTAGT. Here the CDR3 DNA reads TGTGCCAGCAGTGAAGGGACTAGCGGGAGCGGTGAGCAGTTCTTC. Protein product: CASSEGTSGSGEQFF.

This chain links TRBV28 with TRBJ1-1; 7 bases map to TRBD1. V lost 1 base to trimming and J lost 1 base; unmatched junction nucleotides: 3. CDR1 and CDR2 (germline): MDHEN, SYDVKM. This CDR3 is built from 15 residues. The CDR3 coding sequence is TGTGCCAGCAGTTTATTGGGACAGAAGAACACTGAAGCTTTCTTT. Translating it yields CASSLLGQKNTEAFF.

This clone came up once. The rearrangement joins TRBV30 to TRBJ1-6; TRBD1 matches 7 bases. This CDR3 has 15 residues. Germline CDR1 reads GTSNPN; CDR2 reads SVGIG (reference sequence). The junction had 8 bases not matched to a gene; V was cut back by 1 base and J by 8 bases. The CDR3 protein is CAWSELDRADSPLHF. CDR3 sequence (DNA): TGTGCCTGGAGTGAACTAGACAGGGCAGATTCACCCCTCCACTTT.

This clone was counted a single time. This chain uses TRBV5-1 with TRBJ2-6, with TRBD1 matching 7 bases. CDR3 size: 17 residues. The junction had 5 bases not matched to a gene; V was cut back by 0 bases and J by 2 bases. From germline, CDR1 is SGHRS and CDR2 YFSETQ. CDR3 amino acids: CASSLVYRGAGANVLTF. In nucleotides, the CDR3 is TGCGCCAGCAGCTTGGTCTACAGGGGAGCTGGGGCCAACGTCCTGACTTTC.

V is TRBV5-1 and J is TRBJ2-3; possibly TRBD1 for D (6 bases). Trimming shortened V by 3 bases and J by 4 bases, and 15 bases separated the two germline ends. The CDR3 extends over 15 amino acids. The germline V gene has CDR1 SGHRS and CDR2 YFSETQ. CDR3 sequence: CASSSGVSGADTQYF. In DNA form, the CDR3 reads TGCGCCAGCAGCTCCGGGGTGTCAGGGGCAGATACGCAGTATTTT.

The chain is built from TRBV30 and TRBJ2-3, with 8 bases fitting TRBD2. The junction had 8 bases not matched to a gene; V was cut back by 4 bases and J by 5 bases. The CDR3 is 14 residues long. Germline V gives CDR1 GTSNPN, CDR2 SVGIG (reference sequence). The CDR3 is CAWNLAGGGDTQYF. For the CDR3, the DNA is TGTGCCTGGAACCTAGCGGGTGGTGGAGATACGCAGTATTTT.

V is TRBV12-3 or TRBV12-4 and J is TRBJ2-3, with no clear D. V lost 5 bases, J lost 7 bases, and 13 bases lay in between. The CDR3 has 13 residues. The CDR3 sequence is CASSPSVENTQYF. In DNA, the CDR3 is TGTGCCAGCAGTCCCTCCGTAGAGAATACGCAGTATTTT.

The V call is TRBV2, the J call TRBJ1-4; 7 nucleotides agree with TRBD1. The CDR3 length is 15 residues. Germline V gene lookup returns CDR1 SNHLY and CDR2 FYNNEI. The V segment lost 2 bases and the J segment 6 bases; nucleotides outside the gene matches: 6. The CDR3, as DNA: TGTGCCAGCAGTGAATGGACAGGAGAATATGAAAAACTGTTTTTT. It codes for CASSEWTGEYEKLFF.

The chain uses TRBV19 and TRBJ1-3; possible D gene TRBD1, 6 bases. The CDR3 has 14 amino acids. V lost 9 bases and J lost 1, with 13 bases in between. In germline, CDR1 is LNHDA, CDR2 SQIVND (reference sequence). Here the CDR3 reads CASGQWTSGNTIYF. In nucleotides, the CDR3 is TGTGCCAGCGGACAGTGGACTTCTGGAAACACCATATATTTT. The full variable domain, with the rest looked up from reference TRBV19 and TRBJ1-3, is DGGITQSPKYLFRKEGQNVTLSCEQNLNHDAMYWYRQDPGQGLRLIYYSQIVNDFQKGDIAEGYSVSREKKESFPLTVTSAQKNPTAFYLCASGQWTSGNTIYFGEGSWLTVV.

CDR3 sequence: CASSVGENTEAFF. In DNA form, the CDR3 reads TGTGCCAGTAGTGTCGGAGAGAACACTGAAGCTTTCTTT. This chain joins TRBV19 and TRBJ1-1; D unresolved. V shed 5 bases and J shed 1 base, with 8 bases lying between them. CDR1 is LNHDA and CDR2 is SQIVND in the germline V gene (reference sequence). The CDR3 extends over 13 amino acids.

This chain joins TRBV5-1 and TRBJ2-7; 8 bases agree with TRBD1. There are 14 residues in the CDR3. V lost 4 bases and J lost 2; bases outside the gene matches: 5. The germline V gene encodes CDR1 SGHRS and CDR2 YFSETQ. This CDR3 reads CASSRGQDPYEQYF. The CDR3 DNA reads TGCGCCAGCAGCCGGGGACAGGACCCCTACGAGCAGTACTTC.

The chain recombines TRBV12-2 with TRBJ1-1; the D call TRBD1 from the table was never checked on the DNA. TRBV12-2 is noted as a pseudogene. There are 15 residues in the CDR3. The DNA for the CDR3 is TGTGCAAGTCGCTTAGTTGGCAGGGCTAACACTGAAGCTTTCTTT. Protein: CASRLVGRANTEAFF.

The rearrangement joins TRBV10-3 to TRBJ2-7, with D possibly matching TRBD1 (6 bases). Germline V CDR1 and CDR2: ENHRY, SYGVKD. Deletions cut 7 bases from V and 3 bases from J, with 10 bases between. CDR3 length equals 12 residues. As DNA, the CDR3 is TGTGCCATCAAGGGGGACGTCTACGAGCAGTACTTC. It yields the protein CAIKGDVYEQYF.

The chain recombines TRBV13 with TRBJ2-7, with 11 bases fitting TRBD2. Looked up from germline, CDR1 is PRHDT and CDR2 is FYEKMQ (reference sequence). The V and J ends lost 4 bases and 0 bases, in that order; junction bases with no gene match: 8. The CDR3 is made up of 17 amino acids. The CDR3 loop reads CASSSPRTSGLSYEQYF. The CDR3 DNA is TGTGCCAGCAGCTCCCCTCGGACTAGCGGGCTCTCCTACGAGCAGTACTTC. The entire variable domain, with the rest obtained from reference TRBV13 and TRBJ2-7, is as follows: AAGVIQSPRHLIKEKRETATLKCYPIPRHDTVYWYQQGPGQDPQFLISFYEKMQSDKGSIPDRFSAQQFSDYHSELNMSSLELGDSALYFCASSSPRTSGLSYEQYFGPGTRLTVT.

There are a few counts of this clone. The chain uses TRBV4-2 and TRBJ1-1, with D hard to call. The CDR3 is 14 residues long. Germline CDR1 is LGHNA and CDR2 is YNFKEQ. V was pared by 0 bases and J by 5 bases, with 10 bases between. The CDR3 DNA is TGTGCCAGCAGCCAAGACCTAATCCGGACTGAAGCTTTCTTT. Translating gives CASSQDLIRTEAFF.

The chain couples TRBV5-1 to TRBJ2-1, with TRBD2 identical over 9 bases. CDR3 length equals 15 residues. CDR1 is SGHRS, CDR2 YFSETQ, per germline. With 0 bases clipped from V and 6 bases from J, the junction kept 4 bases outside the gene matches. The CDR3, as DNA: TGCGCCAGCAGCTTGGACCTAGCGGGAACCAATGAGCAGTTCTTC. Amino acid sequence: CASSLDLAGTNEQFF.

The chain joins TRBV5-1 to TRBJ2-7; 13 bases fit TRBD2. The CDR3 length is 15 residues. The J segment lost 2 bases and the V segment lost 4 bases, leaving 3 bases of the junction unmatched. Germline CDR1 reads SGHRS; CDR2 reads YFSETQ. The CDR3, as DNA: TGCGCCAGCAGCCCCGGGACTAGCGGGACCTACGAGCAGTACTTC. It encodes CASSPGTSGTYEQYF.

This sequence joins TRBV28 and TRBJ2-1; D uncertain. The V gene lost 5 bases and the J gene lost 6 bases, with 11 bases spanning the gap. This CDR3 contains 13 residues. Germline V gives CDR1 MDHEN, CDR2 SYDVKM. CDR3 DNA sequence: TGTGCCAGCAGTCAAGACATCCCCAATGAGCAGTTCTTC. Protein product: CASSQDIPNEQFF.

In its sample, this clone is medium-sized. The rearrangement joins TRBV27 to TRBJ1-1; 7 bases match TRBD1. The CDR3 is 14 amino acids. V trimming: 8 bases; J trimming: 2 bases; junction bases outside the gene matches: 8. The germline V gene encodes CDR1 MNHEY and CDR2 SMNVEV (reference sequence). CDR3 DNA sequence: TGTGCCAGCCAGGGGGTTTCCGCCAACACTGAAGCTTTCTTT. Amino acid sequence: CASQGVSANTEAFF.

The CDR3 spells CASSQTGTGYEQYF. CDR3 coding DNA: TGCGCCAGCAGTCAGACAGGGACCGGCTACGAGCAGTACTTC. The chain joins TRBV4-1 to TRBJ2-7, with 7 bases lining up with TRBD1. The CDR3 has 14 residues. V lost 6 bases to trimming and J lost 3 bases; unmatched junction nucleotides: 8. CDR1 and CDR2 (germline): MGHRA, YSYEKL.

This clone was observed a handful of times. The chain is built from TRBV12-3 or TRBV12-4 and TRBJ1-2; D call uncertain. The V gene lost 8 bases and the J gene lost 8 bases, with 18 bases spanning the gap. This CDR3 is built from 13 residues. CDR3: CASGGFVPEGYTF. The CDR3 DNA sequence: TGTGCCAGCGGAGGGTTCGTTCCGGAAGGCTACACCTTC.

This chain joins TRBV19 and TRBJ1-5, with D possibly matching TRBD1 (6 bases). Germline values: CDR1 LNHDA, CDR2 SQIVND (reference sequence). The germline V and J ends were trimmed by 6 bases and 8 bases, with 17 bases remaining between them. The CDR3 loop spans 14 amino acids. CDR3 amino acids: CASRPQGSVEPQHF. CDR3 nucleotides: TGTGCCAGTAGACCACAGGGATCCGTGGAGCCCCAGCATTTT.

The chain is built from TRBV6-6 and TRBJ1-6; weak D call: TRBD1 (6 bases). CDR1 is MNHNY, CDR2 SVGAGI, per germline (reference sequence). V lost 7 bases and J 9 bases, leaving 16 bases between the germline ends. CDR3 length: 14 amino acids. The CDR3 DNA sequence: TGTGCCAGCAAAATAACAGGGCCGGGTTCACCCCTCCACTTT. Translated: CASKITGPGSPLHF.